This entry lists 18 T cell receptor beta chains sequenced from one sample in a study of blood T cell repertoires in COVID-19. Produced via immunoSEQ multiplex PCR; TCRdb's table is partial and in-frame only. The sample has 200,000 to 250,000 clones, 85% to 90% seen once. Sequences were obtained from PBMCs or T cells enriched from blood (not recorded which). These TCRs come from a young man who had recovered from COVID-19.

The chain uses TRBV7-2 and TRBJ1-1; D unresolved. With 1 base removed from V and 6 bases from J, the gap between germline ends came to 12 bases. This CDR3 region has 14 residues. CDR1 is SGHTA, CDR2 FQGNSA, per germline. CDR3 nucleotides: TGTGCCAGCAGCTTAGTGGCTTCTGGTGCTGAAGCTTTCTTT. Protein product: CASSLVASGAEAFF.

The rearrangement uses TRBV9 and TRBJ2-5; unclear D gene. In germline, CDR1 is SGDLS, CDR2 YYNGEE. Between the trimmed V and J ends, which lost 0 bases and 8 bases, there was a span of 11 bases. The CDR3 spans 13 residues. This chain's CDR3 is CASSVGPTPTQYF. In nucleotides, the CDR3 is TGTGCCAGCAGCGTAGGCCCCACTCCTACCCAGTACTTC.

On this clone: The junction departs from germline at one end; a sequencing error may be responsible. Other DNA sequences within the sample encode an identical CDR3. The rearrangement joins TRBV19 to TRBJ1-1, with unresolved D. Looked up from germline, CDR1 is LNHDA and CDR2 is SQIVND (reference sequence). The CDR3 contains 13 residues. This CDR3 is CASSIGANTEAFF. CDR3 nucleotides: TGTGCCAGTAGTATAGGGGCGAACACTGAGGCTTTCTTT.

This clone was picked up one time. The chain joins TRBV9 to TRBJ2-1, with a possible D match to TRBD1 (6 bases). The ends were cut back, 0 bases at V and 4 bases at J, with 26 bases in the middle. CDR3 size: 20 residues. Per the germline V gene, CDR1 is SGDLS and CDR2 is YYNGEE. The CDR3 coding sequence is TGTGCCAGCAGCGTAGCCGGAGGACTGCCAATTCGAGGGGGTTACAATGAGCAGTTCTTC. The encoded protein is CASSVAGGLPIRGGYNEQFF.

The chain carries TRBV5-1 and TRBJ1-5, with TRBD1 matching over 8 bases. Germline V gives CDR1 SGHRS, CDR2 YFSETQ. The CDR3 has 15 amino acids. The junction had 4 bases not matched to a gene; V was cut back by 5 bases and J by 0 bases. This chain's CDR3 is CASRLQGDSNQPQHF. The CDR3 DNA reads as TGCGCCAGCAGATTACAGGGGGATAGCAATCAGCCCCAGCATTTT.

The chain is built from TRBV9 and TRBJ1-3, with a weak D call TRBD1 (5 bases). This CDR3 spans 14 amino acids. The V end lost 4 bases, the J end lost 0 bases, and 8 bases lay between the germline ends. CDR1 is SGDLS, CDR2 YYNGEE, per germline. Written as DNA, the CDR3 is TGTGCCAGCAGCCCGACAGCCTCTGGAAACACCATATATTTT. Translation gives CASSPTASGNTIYF.

The CDR3, as DNA: TGTGCCAGCAGTTCCGGGACAGGGGGTACCGGGGAGCTGTTTTTT. It yields the protein CASSSGTGGTGELFF. The chain employs TRBV7-6 and TRBJ2-2, with 11 bases matching TRBD1. The CDR3 totals 15 residues. The germline V gene encodes CDR1 SGHVS and CDR2 FNYEAQ. The V and J ends lost 6 bases and 5 bases, in that order; junction bases with no gene match: 5. Full variable domain (rest looked up from reference TRBV7-6 and TRBJ2-2): GAGVSQSPRYKVTKRGQDVALRCDPISGHVSLYWYRQALGQGPEFLTYFNYEAQQDKSGLPNDRFSAERPEGSISTLTIQRTEQRDSAMYRCASSSGTGGTGELFFGEGSRLTVL.

The chain recombines TRBV9 with TRBJ2-7, with D perhaps TRBD1 (7 bases). This CDR3 is 15 amino acids long. CDR1 SGDLS and CDR2 YYNGEE come from the germline V gene. V was shortened by 4 bases and J by 5 bases, with 19 bases between the two germline ends. The CDR3 nucleotides read TGTGCCAGCAGCTCCCAACCAGGGGGGAGGAACGAGCAGTACTTC. Its translation: CASSSQPGGRNEQYF.

The chain employs TRBV19 and TRBJ1-5; 7 bases are shared with TRBD1. J gave up 6 bases and V 1 base, and 15 bases lay outside the gene matches. Germline lookup yields CDR1 LNHDA and CDR2 SQIVND (reference sequence). The CDR3 extends over 18 amino acids. CDR3 in DNA: TGTGCCAGTAGTATAGCCAGACAGGGTCCGGCTTGGGGTCAGCCCCAGCATTTT. Translated: CASSIARQGPAWGQPQHF.

The chain recombines TRBV19 with TRBJ1-2; 8 positions agree with TRBD1. From germline, CDR1 is LNHDA and CDR2 SQIVND (reference sequence). This CDR3 is built from 14 residues. V was pared by 7 bases and J by 4 bases, with 8 bases of the junction left unmatched. The CDR3 DNA reads as TGTGCCAGTACCATGACAGGGGTAGGCTATGGCTACACCTTC. It specifies CASTMTGVGYGYTF.

V and J are TRBV4-1 and TRBJ1-5; no clear D gene. V was trimmed by 5 bases and J by 4 bases, leaving 18 bases between them. The germline V gene has CDR1 MGHRA and CDR2 YSYEKL. The CDR3 runs 16 residues. CDR3 loop: CASSYNRWAENQPQHF. DNA of the CDR3: TGCGCCAGCAGCTACAACCGTTGGGCAGAAAATCAGCCCCAGCATTTT.

The chain links TRBV5-1 to TRBJ2-3, with 7 bases that match TRBD1. The germline CDR1 and CDR2 sequences are SGHRS and YFSETQ. The CDR3 has 15 residues. V lost 5 bases, J lost 2 bases, and 8 bases stayed unmatched. CDR3 in amino acids: CASSRATGNTDTQYF. The CDR3 DNA is TGCGCCAGCAGTAGGGCGACAGGGAACACAGATACGCAGTATTTT.

The chain carries TRBV7-6 and TRBJ1-1; a weak D match, TRBD1 (5 bases). This CDR3 is 15 amino acids long. Per the germline V gene, CDR1 is SGHVS and CDR2 is FNYEAQ. The V end was cut by 0 bases, the J end by 4 bases, with 12 bases between. In nucleotides, the CDR3 is TGTGCCAGCAGCTTAGCGGGGGGAATCGGCACTGAAGCTTTCTTT. This translates into CASSLAGGIGTEAFF.

This clone was seen once. The chain links TRBV7-9 to TRBJ1-2, with 9 bases aligning to TRBD1. CDR3 length: 16 residues. Trimming removed 3 bases from V and 3 bases from J; junction bases left unmatched: 8. Germline CDR1 and CDR2: SEHNR and FQNEAQ (reference sequence). CDR3 DNA: TGTGCCAGCAGCTTGGCCTACAGGGGGCAAGACTATGGCTACACCTTC. Translation gives CASSLAYRGQDYGYTF.

This chain links TRBV5-4 with TRBJ1-1; 7 bases align to TRBD1. The trim removed 4 bases at V and 5 bases at J, leaving 11 bases unmatched. Germline CDR1 reads SGHNT; CDR2 reads YYREEE (reference sequence). The length of the CDR3 is 15 residues. The CDR3 loop reads CASSTPMGQQTEAFF. CDR3 coding DNA: TGTGCCAGCAGCACTCCGATGGGACAGCAGACTGAAGCTTTCTTT.

This clone is a singleton in its sample. The chain is built from TRBV9 and TRBJ2-1, with D possibly matching TRBD1 (6 bases). The germline V and J ends were trimmed by 0 bases and 6 bases, with 13 bases remaining between them. Germline loops: CDR1 SGDLS, CDR2 YYNGEE. The CDR3 sequence is 15 residues long. CDR3 sequence: CASSVEGGELNEQFF. The CDR3 nucleotides read TGTGCCAGCAGCGTAGAAGGGGGAGAGCTCAATGAGCAGTTCTTC.

The chain uses TRBV5-1 and TRBJ2-7; weak D call: TRBD2 (5 bases). Trimming stripped 1 base from V and 0 bases from J, with 14 bases between. There are 16 residues in the CDR3. Germline values: CDR1 SGHRS, CDR2 YFSETQ. In nucleotides, the CDR3 is TGCGCCAGCAGCTTGTTGGACGGAGGCGACTCCTACGAGCAGTACTTC. This gives the protein CASSLLDGGDSYEQYF. Full variable domain (outside the CDR3, taken from reference TRBV5-1 and TRBJ2-7): KAGVTQTPRYLIKTRGQQVTLSCSPISGHRSVSWYQQTPGQGLQFLFEYFSETQRNKGNFPGRFSGRQFSNSRSEMNVSTLELGDSALYLCASSLLDGGDSYEQYFGPGTRLTVT.

In its sample, this clone was seen once. The V gene is TRBV4-3, the J gene TRBJ2-3; a weak D match, TRBD1 (6 bases). Germline V gene sequence: CDR1 LGHNA, CDR2 YSLEER. V was shortened by 3 bases and J by 6 bases, with 13 bases between the two germline ends. This CDR3 is built from 14 residues. This chain's CDR3 is CASSQGRGSDTQYF. The CDR3, as DNA: TGCGCCAGCAGCCAGGGCAGGGGATCGGATACGCAGTATTTT.